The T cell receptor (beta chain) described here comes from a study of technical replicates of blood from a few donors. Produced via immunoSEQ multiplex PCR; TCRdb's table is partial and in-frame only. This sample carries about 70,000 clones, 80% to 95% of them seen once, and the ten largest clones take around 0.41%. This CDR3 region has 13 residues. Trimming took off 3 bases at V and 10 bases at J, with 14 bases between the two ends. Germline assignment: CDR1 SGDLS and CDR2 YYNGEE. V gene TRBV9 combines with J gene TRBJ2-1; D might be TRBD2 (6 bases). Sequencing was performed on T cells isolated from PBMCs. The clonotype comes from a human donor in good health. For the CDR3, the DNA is TGTGCCAGCAGCGCCCGGACTAAGGACGAGCAGTTCTTC. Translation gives CASSARTKDEQFF.